This is a list of T cell receptor beta chains from one sample in a study of cytomegalovirus exposure and HLA in healthy donors. TCRdb's table, derived via immunoSEQ multiplex PCR, lists solely in-frame clones and lacks some. The table lists approximately 120,000 clones, roughly 70% of them singletons. The material sequenced was PBMCs. Source of these receptors: a man aged 35 to 55 in good health and CMV-seronegative. The CDR3 runs from the conserved cysteine through the conserved F or W. Each record gives: CDR3 length, V gene, CDR3 protein.

13	TRBV13	CASSLGPGNEQFF
15	TRBV7-2	CASSLGQGGLYGYTF
14	TRBV14	CASSQDAGHEKLFF
13	TRBV6-1	CASSAQGWNEQFF
14	TRBV15	CATSAQRGSDTQYF
14	TRBV6-1	CASTRQGAGGELFF
13	TRBV6-1	CASAGTGGSPLHF
14	TRBV6-5	CASRTGTNYNEQFF
15	TRBV27	CASTRRGGYVGELFF
16	TRBV19	CASSKLSAGGGDTQYF
14	TRBV6-4	CASSDTGANSPLHF
15	TRBV18	CASSTTADYNSPLHF
15	TRBV5-6	CASSSGALNTGELFF